Here is one TCR beta chain with its context. As yet, its antigen is unknown. Other DNA sequences in the same sample also yield this CDR3. Some second doses came at about 4 weeks and others at about 12 weeks; these were pooled. This entry belongs to a study of T cell responses to AZD1222 COVID-19 vaccine. General study results and limits: CD4 TCRs associated with vaccination spanned spike, dominating at 160-218 and 743-854. Nearly half of spike-specific TCRs reportedly target unmutated variant regions.

Sequencing was performed with immunoSEQ multiplex PCR; in TCRdb, only in-frame clones are kept and a portion is missing. The sample has around 130,000 clones, more than 75% seen once; the top ten hold 2.5% to 3.5%. Material: peripheral blood, obtained 28 days after the second AZD1222 dose. The receptor's source is an adult who received the AZD1222 COVID-19 vaccine.

CDR3 loop: CASTSGGTNTEAFF. As DNA, the CDR3 is TGTGCCAGCACCTCGGGCGGGACGAACACTGAAGCTTTCTTT. The chain recombines TRBV27 with TRBJ1-1, with D possibly TRBD1 on 5 matching bases. CDR3 length: 14 residues. Germline assignment: CDR1 MNHEY and CDR2 SMNVEV (reference sequence). The V and J ends lost 7 bases and 1 base respectively, with 13 bases between them.